This T cell receptor beta chain was observed in a study of regulatory T cells in long-lasting Graves disease. General study results and limits: Whereas approximately 980 public clonotypes were shared by new patients, persistent patients shared more, at some 2,500.

Only a few counts were recorded for this clonotype. What it recognizes is unknown. Specified time point: newly diagnosed GD, antithyroid drugs for less than 3 months. Following extraction of RNA from PBMCs, that RNA was used to make the TCR library. For TCR beta, libraries came from iRepertoire HTBI primers and Arm-PCR of CDR3 regions. TCRdb processed the multiplex PCR reads anew with MiXCR; each CDR3 protein has one entry. Of fewer than 450,000 distinct CDR3 sequences listed, 14% to 15% are singletons. This CDR3 spans 13 amino acids. The germline CDR1 and CDR2 sequences are MNHNS and SASEGT. J lost 3 bases, V lost 8 bases, and 7 bases had no gene match. This sample was shared with a second study, whose subject was T cells in Graves' hyperthyroidism and ophthalmopathy. That paper states: Hyperthyroidism patients were newly diagnosed, had disease duration under 2 months, and were aged 18 to 65 years.

The material sequenced was peripheral blood mononuclear cells (PBMCs), taken at new diagnosis, from a patient treated with antithyroid drugs. The chain employs TRBV6-1 and TRBJ2-7, with 7 bases lining up with TRBD1. This clonotype was obtained from a woman aged 40-49 years with Graves disease. The CDR3 loop is CASLRDRVYEQYF. The CDR3 region has the DNA TGTGCCAGCCTCCGGGACAGAGTCTACGAGCAGTACTTC.